Shown below are 15 T cell receptor beta chains from a single sample sequenced in a study of CD8+ T cells in alopecia areata (dated by TCRdb to 2017 to 2018). The library came from the immunoSEQ multiplex PCR assay. To provide template for TCR sequencing, every sample had RNA extracted and reverse transcribed into cDNA. Imported from immuneACCESS, the table was reduced by TCRdb to in-frame sequences with V and J called. These copies leave out some clones; in studies compared against another copy, an unresolved V gene accounts for under half, and the cause of the remainder is not known. Counted in this sample were 100,000 to 150,000 clones; 40% to 55% of them appeared once. The top ten constitute under 12% of the sample. Sequencing used NKG2D-low CD8+ T cells sorted from blood. The cell subset or site tag for this specimen amounts to: sorted CD8+ NKG2D-low blood T cells. The receptors were gathered from a human donor with alopecia areata.

This clone appeared a single time. The V and J genes are TRBV4-1 and TRBJ2-2; D gene uncertain. Looked up from germline, CDR1 is MGHRA and CDR2 is YSYEKL. The CDR3 loop spans 13 amino acids. Trimming removed 6 bases at V and 0 bases at J, with 5 bases between. The CDR3 loop is CASRPANTGELFF. For the CDR3, the DNA is TGCGCCAGCAGACCGGCGAACACCGGGGAGCTGTTTTTT.

V is TRBV29-1 and J is TRBJ2-3, with D perhaps matching TRBD1 (6 bases). Trimming took off 0 bases at V and 1 base at J, with 14 bases between the two ends. The CDR3 runs to 16 residues. Germline lookup yields CDR1 SQVTM and CDR2 ANQGSEA. CDR3 sequence (DNA): TGCAGCGTTGAAGATCTTGGACAGACGGGCACAGATACGCAGTATTTT. It translates to CSVEDLGQTGTDTQYF.

This clone was seen a few times. The rearrangement joins TRBV14 to TRBJ2-5; D uncertain. The length of the CDR3 is 12 residues. Germline lookup yields CDR1 SGHDN and CDR2 FVKESK. V was cut by 6 bases and J by 7 bases, with 12 bases left in between. The CDR3 nucleotides are TGTGCCAGCAGTCCCGACCGGACGACCCAGTACTTC. The encoded protein is CASSPDRTTQYF.

The count of this clone is one. The chain is built from TRBV11-2 and TRBJ2-1, with D possibly being TRBD2 (5 bases). There are 12 residues in the CDR3. The V end lost 1 base, the J end lost 9 bases, and 7 bases lay between the germline ends. Germline V gives CDR1 SGHAT, CDR2 FQNNGV. Here the CDR3 DNA reads TGTGCCAGCAGCTTAGGTCTAGCTGAGCAGTTCTTC. It encodes CASSLGLAEQFF.

The chain carries TRBV6-6 and TRBJ2-2; D is undetermined. The CDR3 spans 10 residues. Germline-derived CDR1 and CDR2 are MNHNY and SVGAGI (reference sequence). Trimming shortened V by 8 bases and J by 4 bases, and 2 bases separated the two germline ends. For the CDR3, the DNA is TGTGCCAGCGGCACCGGGGAGCTGTTTTTT. Amino acids: CASGTGELFF.

The chain combines TRBV29-1 with TRBJ2-3; D is undetermined. The length of the CDR3 is 14 residues. The germline V gene encodes CDR1 SQVTM and CDR2 ANQGSEA. Trimming left V 1 base short and J 2 bases short, with 10 bases between. This CDR3 is CSVEGDQPTDTQYF. In nucleotides, the CDR3 is TGCAGCGTTGAAGGCGACCAGCCCACAGATACGCAGTATTTT.

This clone was detected a few times. This chain joins TRBV28 and TRBJ1-4; TRBD1 aligns across 7 bases. There are 16 residues in the CDR3. From germline, CDR1 is MDHEN and CDR2 SYDVKM. Germline trimming cut 3 bases from V and 7 bases from J; bases unmatched to any gene: 11. The DNA for the CDR3 is TGTGCCAGCAGTTTCCGCGACAGGGTGGGGGGTGAAAAACTGTTTTTT. Translated: CASSFRDRVGGEKLFF.

This clone was found once. The gene calls are TRBV27 and TRBJ2-1, with D maybe TRBD2 (6 bases). V lost 4 bases and J 8 bases, leaving 15 bases between the germline ends. Germline V lookup: CDR1 MNHEY, CDR2 SMNVEV (reference sequence). The CDR3 totals 14 residues. In DNA form, the CDR3 reads TGTGCCAGCAGTTCTGCCGACGGGGGTCATGAGCAGTTCTTC. The encoded protein is CASSSADGGHEQFF.

V and J are TRBV2 and TRBJ2-7, with unresolved D. CDR1 and CDR2 (germline): SNHLY, FYNNEI. This CDR3 region has 14 residues. V was pared by 1 base and J by 3 bases, with 10 bases between. CDR3 DNA: TGTGCCAGCAGTGAAGTGGGCACTGTCTACGAGCAGTACTTC. As protein: CASSEVGTVYEQYF.

J is TRBJ2-7 and V is TRBV6-4; no firm D call. Germline V lookup: CDR1 MRHNA, CDR2 SNTAGT. The CDR3 extends over 11 amino acids. V lost 0 bases to trimming and J lost 9 bases, with 6 bases between them. CDR3 bases: TGTGCCAGCAGTGACTCGGCCTCGCAGTACTTC. It is translated as CASSDSASQYF.

V and J are TRBV27 and TRBJ1-1; tentatively, D is TRBD1 (6 bases). The V gene lost 8 bases and the J gene lost 6 bases, with 13 bases spanning the gap. This CDR3 comprises 12 residues. The germline gives CDR1 MNHEY, CDR2 SMNVEV (reference sequence). The CDR3 region is CASAEGGSEAFF. The CDR3 nucleotides read TGTGCCAGCGCTGAGGGGGGATCTGAAGCTTTCTTT.

This sequence joins TRBV29-1 and TRBJ2-3; tentatively, D is TRBD1 or TRBD2 (5 bases each). CDR1 is SQVTM and CDR2 is ANQGSEA in the germline V gene. Trimming shortened V by 0 bases and J by 2 bases, and 30 bases separated the two germline ends. This CDR3 has 21 residues. The CDR3 DNA sequence: TGCAGCGTTGAAGACCCCATCGAGGGGATGGCTGGATGGAGGCCCACAGATACGCAGTATTTT. Translation: CSVEDPIEGMAGWRPTDTQYF.

V usage is TRBV2 and J usage is TRBJ2-7; no definite D call. CDR1 is SNHLY, CDR2 FYNNEI, per germline. CDR3 length: 17 residues. V was shortened by 3 bases and J by 4 bases, with 22 bases between the two germline ends. CDR3 amino acids: CASSDWPGACCPYEQYF. The CDR3 region has the DNA TGTGCCAGCAGTGATTGGCCGGGCGCATGTTGCCCGTACGAGCAGTACTTC.

The CDR3 here is CATGQGDTQYF. The DNA of the CDR3 is TGCGCCACCGGACAGGGTGATACGCAGTATTTT. The chain carries TRBV5-1 and TRBJ2-3; TRBD1 aligns across 8 bases. Germline-derived CDR1 and CDR2 are SGHRS and YFSETQ. CDR3 length equals 11 residues. J lost 6 bases, V lost 9 bases, and 3 bases had no gene match.

This chain links TRBV6-1 with TRBJ2-1; 13 nucleotides align to TRBD2. V shed 2 bases and J 6 bases; nucleotides not matched to a gene: 1. The CDR3 is made up of 15 amino acids. CDR1 is MNHNS, CDR2 SASEGT, per germline. The CDR3 reads CASSETSGGGNEQFF. The CDR3, as DNA: TGTGCCAGCAGTGAAACTAGCGGGGGGGGCAATGAGCAGTTCTTC.